This T cell receptor beta chain appears in the sequencing data of a study of blood T cell repertoires in COVID-19. Study in general: The United States, Italy and Spain provided the acute and convalescent COVID-19 samples.

Libraries were prepared by immunoSEQ multiplex PCR; TCRdb keeps only in-frame clonotypes and omits some of them. The sample has about 140,000 clones, 85% to 90% seen once. V trimming: 3 bases; J trimming: 3 bases; junction bases outside the gene matches: 4. CDR1 is DFQATT, CDR2 SNEGSKA, per germline (reference sequence). The CDR3 runs 13 residues. The sample consisted of peripheral blood. The sequence was collected from a human donor in a cohort sampled during active COVID-19. The V call is TRBV20-1, the J call TRBJ1-2; TRBD1 aligns across 7 bases. This CDR3 reads CSASEGGDYGYTF. CDR3 nucleotides: TGCAGTGCTAGTGAAGGGGGCGACTATGGCTACACCTTC.